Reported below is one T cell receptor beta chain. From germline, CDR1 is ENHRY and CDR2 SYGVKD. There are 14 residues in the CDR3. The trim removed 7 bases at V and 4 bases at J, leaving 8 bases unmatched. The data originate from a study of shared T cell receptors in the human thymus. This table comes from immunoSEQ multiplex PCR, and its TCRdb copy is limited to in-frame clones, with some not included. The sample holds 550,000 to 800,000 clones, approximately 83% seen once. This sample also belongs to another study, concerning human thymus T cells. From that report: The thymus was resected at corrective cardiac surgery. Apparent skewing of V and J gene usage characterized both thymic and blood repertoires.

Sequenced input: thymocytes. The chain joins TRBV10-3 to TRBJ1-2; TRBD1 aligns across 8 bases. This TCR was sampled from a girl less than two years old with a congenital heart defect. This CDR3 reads CAINFRTGTYGYTF. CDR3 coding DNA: TGTGCCATCAATTTTAGGACAGGGACCTATGGCTACACCTTC.